This TCR beta chain was observed in a study of T cells in Graves' hyperthyroidism and ophthalmopathy. After removal of 3 bases from V and 8 bases from J, the junction contained 12 bases not matched to a gene. CDR1 and CDR2 (germline): DFQATT, SNEGSKA (reference sequence). The CDR3 runs 14 residues. Study-wide findings and caveats: The model foresaw ophthalmopathy a median roughly 6.3 months prior to onset.

Diagnostic assessment was based on clinical symptoms, serum thyroxine and TRAb, thyroid ultrasound and orbital computed tomography. The PBMCs studied were ones that came from roughly 9.4 ml fresh peripheral blood. The source material, RNA transcripts, was used to amplify TCR beta CDR3 regions. A first-round RT-PCR of the TCR CDR3 used the HTBI primer set. MiXCR, run by TCRdb on the multiplex PCR reads, gives a single entry per CDR3 protein. The profile shows fewer than 300,000 distinct CDR3 sequences, approximately 14% of them singletons. This clonotype was seen many times. No antigen is known for it.

This chain links TRBV20-1 with TRBJ1-2, with 7 bases identical to TRBD1. The sample was blood. This sequence originates from a woman aged 45-65 years with Graves' hyperthyroidism that later progressed to Graves' ophthalmopathy. The CDR3 nucleotides are TGCAGTGCTAGTCACAGACAGGGCGACTTCGGCTACACCTTC. It translates to CSASHRQGDFGYTF.